These T cell receptor beta chains were read from a single sample in a study of early T cells in non-severe SARS-CoV-2 infection. Using its own MiXCR run on the 5' RACE reads, TCRdb lists one record per CDR3 protein. The sample includes fewer than 75,000 distinct CDR3 sequences, less than 20% of them seen just once. The sequencing used whole blood, collected at baseline. These receptors all come from an adult who was a healthcare worker with PCR-confirmed SARS-CoV-2 infection or an uninfected control (not recorded which). CDR3s leave out the opening cysteine and the closing phenylalanine or tryptophan.

J gene	V gene	CDR3 protein
TRBJ2-3	TRBV5-5	ASSLWQGLTDTQY
TRBJ2-1	TRBV29-1	SVRDKKHNEQF
TRBJ1-2	TRBV9	ASSRRTGLTSNYGYT
TRBJ2-2	TRBV7-2	ASSSGRETGELF
TRBJ1-2	TRBV6-2/TRBV6-3	AISDTFGYT
TRBJ2-7	TRBV6-2/TRBV6-3	ASSYSGGGSIYEQY
TRBJ1-3	TRBV7-9	ATNPLVGPGNTIY
TRBJ2-4	TRBV14	ASSQGIGAGENIQY
TRBJ1-2	TRBV3-1	ASSQDPGESYGYT
TRBJ1-4	TRBV18	ASSPGHNEKLF
TRBJ2-7	TRBV5-4	ASGVPGQGASEQY
TRBJ2-4	TRBV20-1	SAPPRGGSMAKNIQY
TRBJ2-5	TRBV30	AWSVVSGQETQY